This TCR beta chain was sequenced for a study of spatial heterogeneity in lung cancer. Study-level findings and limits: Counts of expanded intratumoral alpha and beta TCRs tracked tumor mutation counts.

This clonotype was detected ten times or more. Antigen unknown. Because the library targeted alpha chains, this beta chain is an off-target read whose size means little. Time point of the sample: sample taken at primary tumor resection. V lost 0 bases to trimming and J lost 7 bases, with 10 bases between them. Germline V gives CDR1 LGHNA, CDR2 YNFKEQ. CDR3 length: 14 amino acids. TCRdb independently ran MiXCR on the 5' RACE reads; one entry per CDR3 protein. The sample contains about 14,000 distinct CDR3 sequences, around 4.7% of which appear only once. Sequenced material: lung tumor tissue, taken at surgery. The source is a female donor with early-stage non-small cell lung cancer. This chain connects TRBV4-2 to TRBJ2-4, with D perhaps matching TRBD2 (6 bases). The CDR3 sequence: CASSQETSMNIQYF. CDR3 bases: TGTGCCAGCAGCCAAGAAACTAGCATGAACATTCAGTACTTC.